This T cell receptor beta chain was sequenced during a study of breast tumors, draining lymph nodes, adjacent tissues. Study outcomes and limitations: That most tumor T cells come from lymph nodes remained unproven. Compared with lymph nodes, tumors were less diverse; compared with nontumor tissue, more. Most tumor T cells seemingly derive from lymph node, then expand in tumor.

This clonotype was picked up many times. Its cognate antigen is unknown. Mismatch with germline at one junction end may stem from a read error. One entry per CDR3 protein results from TCRdb running MiXCR on the multiplex PCR reads. The sample carries fewer than 200,000 distinct CDR3 sequences, 30% to 35% recorded once. Samples came from axillary lymph nodes draining the breast cancer. CDR1 is MNHNY and CDR2 is SVGAGI in the germline V gene (reference sequence). CDR3 length: 17 amino acids. The sequence was obtained from a female donor with breast cancer. Some clones in this sample may be carry-over from other donors' samples. The chain links TRBV6-6 to TRBJ2-5; tentatively, D is TRBD1 (5 bases). The sequencing sample was made of axillary lymph node tissue. CDR3 bases: TGTGCCAGCAGTCACTCGCGCAGGGTGGCAGGCCAAGAGACCCAGTACTTC. Translating gives CASSHSRRVAGQETQYF.